Below, 18 T cell receptor beta chains from the same sample are listed, as sequenced in a study of human thymus T cells. The protocol was immunoSEQ multiplex PCR, while the TCRdb copy is restricted to in-frame clones and leaves out a portion. The data hold some 40,000 clones, with approximately 95% observed a single time. Input material: blood. Receptors originate from a boy under three years old with a congenital heart defect but otherwise immunologically healthy.

This rearrangement joins TRBV6-5 to TRBJ2-7, with TRBD2 matching over 7 bases. This CDR3 is built from 16 residues. V shed 3 bases, J shed 3 bases, and the junction held 11 bases outside the gene matches. Germline V gives CDR1 MNHEY, CDR2 SVGAGI. CDR3 DNA sequence: TGTGCCAGCAGTTATTCGTTCCTGCGGGGGTTCTACGAGCAGTACTTC. It is translated as CASSYSFLRGFYEQYF.

V is TRBV4-2 and J is TRBJ2-7; maybe TRBD1 (5 bases). V was pared by 1 base and J by 0 bases, with 7 bases between. Germline V gives CDR1 LGHNA, CDR2 YNFKEQ. This CDR3 is built from 14 residues. The CDR3 nucleotides read TGTGCCAGCAGCCAAGGGACAAACTCCTACGAGCAGTACTTC. This translates into CASSQGTNSYEQYF.

This chain links TRBV29-1 with TRBJ2-3; 14 bases are a match to TRBD2. Per germline, CDR1 SQVTM and CDR2 ANQGSEA. The CDR3 contains 14 residues. The CDR3 region has the DNA TGCAACGTGACTAGCGGGGGGGGGACAGATACGCAGTATTTT. The encoded protein is CNVTSGGGTDTQYF.

This chain connects TRBV28 to TRBJ2-3; D gene uncertain. The germline V gene encodes CDR1 MDHEN and CDR2 SYDVKM. The length of the CDR3 is 14 residues. V was cut by 5 bases and J by 6 bases, with 15 bases left in between. The CDR3 here is CASSGPLSVDTQYF. The CDR3 bases are TGTGCCAGCAGTGGACCGCTTAGTGTGGATACGCAGTATTTT.

The chain couples TRBV6-5 to TRBJ1-2, with D uncertain. The length of the CDR3 is 14 residues. Germline V gives CDR1 MNHEY, CDR2 SVGAGI. V was cut by 1 base and J by 6 bases, with 12 bases left in between. CDR3 DNA: TGTGCCAGCAGTTACTACCAGGTTGGAAATGGCTACACCTTC. Protein: CASSYYQVGNGYTF.

The chain has TRBV6-1 and TRBJ2-1; TRBD1 might be the D (6 bases). Germline V gives CDR1 MNHNS, CDR2 SASEGT. The CDR3 spans 14 residues. Between the trimmed V and J ends, which lost 4 bases and 2 bases, there was a span of 9 bases. In DNA, the CDR3 is TGTGCCAGCAGTGTCGGGACACCCTACAATGAGCAGTTCTTC. This sequence encodes CASSVGTPYNEQFF.

The V and J genes are TRBV7-2 and TRBJ2-7, with 7 bases aligning to TRBD2. The germline CDR1 and CDR2 sequences are SGHTA and FQGNSA. Trimming took 5 bases from V and 2 from J; bases not matched to a gene: 0. The CDR3 runs 12 residues. The CDR3 protein is CASSGGAYEQYF. The CDR3 DNA is TGTGCCAGCAGCGGGGGGGCCTACGAGCAGTACTTC.

The V call is TRBV9, the J call TRBJ2-5; maybe TRBD2 (5 bases). CDR1 SGDLS and CDR2 YYNGEE come from the germline V gene. The V end lost 2 bases, the J end lost 5 bases, and 16 bases lay between the germline ends. CDR3 length: 15 amino acids. CDR3: CASSVRASGKETQYF. For the CDR3, the DNA is TGTGCCAGCAGCGTCCGAGCTTCGGGGAAGGAGACCCAGTACTTC.

The chain couples TRBV11-2 to TRBJ1-1; TRBD1 is a possible D gene (5 bases). There are 16 residues in the CDR3. V was cut by 5 bases and J by 1 base, with 17 bases left in between. Germline CDR1 is SGHAT and CDR2 is FQNNGV. CDR3 coding DNA: TGTGCCAGCAGCCCCCCAAAGGGGACCCCGAACACTGAAGCTTTCTTT. Encoded protein: CASSPPKGTPNTEAFF.

The chain carries TRBV15 and TRBJ1-1, with D tentatively TRBD1 (6 bases). V was cut by 1 base and J by 5 bases, with 14 bases left in between. The germline V gene encodes CDR1 LNHNV and CDR2 YYDKDF (reference sequence). The CDR3 covers 15 residues. The CDR3 reads CATSRGEGGRTEAFF. The CDR3 nucleotides read TGTGCCACCAGCAGAGGAGAGGGGGGACGAACTGAAGCTTTCTTT. Looking up the rest from reference TRBV15 and TRBJ1-1 gives the full variable domain: DAMVIQNPRYQVTQFGKPVTLSCSQTLNHNVMYWYQQKSSQAPKLLFHYYDKDFNNEADTPDNFQSRRPNTSFCFLDIRSPGLGDTAMYLCATSRGEGGRTEAFFGQGTRLTVV.

The rearrangement joins TRBV5-6 to TRBJ2-3; D unclear. CDR3 length: 16 residues. The V gene lost 4 bases and the J gene lost 3 bases, with 18 bases spanning the gap. Germline V gene sequence: CDR1 SGHDT, CDR2 YYEEEE. The CDR3 loop reads CASSVHGPLRTDTQYF. CDR3 DNA: TGTGCCAGCAGCGTGCACGGACCCCTGAGGACAGATACGCAGTATTTT.

The chain recombines TRBV18 with TRBJ1-2; D may be TRBD1 (5 bases). This CDR3 is 14 amino acids long. In germline, CDR1 is KGHSH, CDR2 LQKENI. The germline V and J ends were trimmed by 0 bases and 8 bases, with 13 bases remaining between them. The CDR3 DNA sequence: TGTGCCAGCTCACCACCCGTGAGGGGCTTGGGCTACACCTTC. This sequence encodes CASSPPVRGLGYTF.

The CDR3 DNA sequence: TGTGCCAGCAGTTCCGAGACTAGCGGAAAAGGGGAGACCCAGTACTTC. Translated: CASSSETSGKGETQYF. The V gene is TRBV6-4, the J gene TRBJ2-5; 9 positions agree with TRBD2. The germline V gene has CDR1 MRHNA and CDR2 SNTAGT. Losses at the gene ends were 5 bases for V and 5 bases for J; bases not matched to a gene: 12. This CDR3 is 16 amino acids long.

The V call is TRBV12-5, the J call TRBJ1-2; TRBD1 agrees at 7 bases. Germline loops: CDR1 LGHNT, CDR2 FRNRAP. CDR3 size: 18 residues. The V gene end was trimmed by 2 bases and the J gene end by 0 bases; junction bases not matched to a gene: 12. The DNA for the CDR3 is TGTGCTAGTGGTTTGAGGACAGGCCTTACATTAGCTAACTATGGCTACACCTTC. Its translation: CASGLRTGLTLANYGYTF.

This clone was observed a single time. This chain links TRBV5-5 with TRBJ1-2; 8 bases line up with TRBD1. V shed 3 bases, J shed 2 bases, and the junction held 0 bases outside the gene matches. The germline gives CDR1 SGHKS, CDR2 YYEKEE (reference sequence). The CDR3 has 13 residues. The CDR3 region is CASSSGGNYGYTF. CDR3 bases: TGTGCCAGCAGCTCAGGGGGCAACTATGGCTACACCTTC.

The CDR3 protein is CASSLAGGPNEQFF. The CDR3 DNA is TGTGCCAGCAGCTTAGCGGGGGGGCCTAATGAGCAGTTCTTC. The chain links TRBV5-4 to TRBJ2-1; 10 nucleotides match TRBD2. With 2 bases clipped from V and 7 bases from J, the junction kept 3 bases outside the gene matches. Germline-derived CDR1 and CDR2 are SGHNT and YYREEE (reference sequence). The CDR3 has 14 amino acids.

The sample holds a few counts of this clone. The rearrangement joins TRBV7-8 to TRBJ1-1; no clear D. Germline V gene lookup returns CDR1 SGHVS and CDR2 FQNEAQ. The V gene lost 5 bases and the J gene lost 0 bases, with 7 bases spanning the gap. The CDR3 totals 13 residues. The DNA of the CDR3 is TGTGCCAGCAGCCTGACATTGAACACTGAAGCTTTCTTT. Its protein product is CASSLTLNTEAFF.

V is TRBV7-9 and J is TRBJ2-5, with D unresolved. V shed 5 bases and J shed 5 bases, with 9 bases lying between them. In germline, CDR1 is SEHNR, CDR2 FQNEAQ (reference sequence). The CDR3 runs to 12 residues. CDR3 loop: CASSHVSETQYF. The CDR3, as DNA: TGTGCCAGCAGCCACGTTTCGGAGACCCAGTACTTC.